The text below deals with one T cell receptor (beta chain). This clonotype was detected a few times. No cognate antigen has been identified for it. Within one base of it there is no much larger clone, and no base qualities were kept. The data were taken from a study of response to subunit inactivated influenza vaccine (dated by TCRdb to 2017 to 2018). A note on the overall study: The study used deep quantitative T cell receptor repertoire profiling to track responses to a trivalent subunit inactivated influenza vaccine. Results and caveats for the whole study, not just this receptor: The authors proposed that each seasonal influenza vaccination may bring in only a limited number of new T cells.

Libraries were built with RT-PCR. Sequencer: Illumina HiSeq 2500. Using fastp at Q25 and MiXCR, TCRdb reprocessed the public reads and kept productive beta chains. Every distinct CDR3 protein forms one entry, paired with its most common genes and DNA. Counted in this sample were about 800,000 distinct CDR3 sequences; around 20% of them appeared once. The top ten clones comprise roughly 10% of the sample. From a lookup of the germline V gene, CDR1 and CDR2 are LGHNA and YSLEER. V loses 0 bases of germline sequence and J loses 0 bases, and the interval between the two ends is 3 bases. Counted from cysteine to phenylalanine, this CDR3 has 13 amino acids. This entry keeps only the CDR3 DNA: 39 bases, framed from base 1.

The clonotype originates from a man aged 45 to 65 who received an inactivated influenza vaccine. Donor details come from another sample of the same person, matched by shared clones. Sequences were derived from PBMCs from blood, sampled 4 to 6 days after vaccination. Here the chain combines TRBV4-3 and TRBJ2-7; no D gene call is confident. The sequence in DNA is TGCGCCAGCAGCCAAGAGTTCTCCTACGAGCAGTACTTC. It translates to CASSQEFSYEQYF.